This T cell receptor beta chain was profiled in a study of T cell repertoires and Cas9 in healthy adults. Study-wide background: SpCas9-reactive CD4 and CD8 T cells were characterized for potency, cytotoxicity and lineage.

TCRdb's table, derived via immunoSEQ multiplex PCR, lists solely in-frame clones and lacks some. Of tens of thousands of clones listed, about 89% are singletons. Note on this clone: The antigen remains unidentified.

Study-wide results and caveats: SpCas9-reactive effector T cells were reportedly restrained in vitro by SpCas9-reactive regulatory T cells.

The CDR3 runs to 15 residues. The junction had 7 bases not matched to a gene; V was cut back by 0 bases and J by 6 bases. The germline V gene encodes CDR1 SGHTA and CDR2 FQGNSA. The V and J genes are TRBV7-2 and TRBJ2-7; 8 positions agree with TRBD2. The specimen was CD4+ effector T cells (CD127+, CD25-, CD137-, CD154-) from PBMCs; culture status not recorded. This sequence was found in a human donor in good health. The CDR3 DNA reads TGTGCCAGCAGCTTAGCTTCGACTAGCGTTGGCGAGCAGTACTTC. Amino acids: CASSLASTSVGEQYF. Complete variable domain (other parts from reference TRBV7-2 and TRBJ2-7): GAGVSQSPSNKVTEKGKDVELRCDPISGHTALYWYRQSLGQGLEFLIYFQGNSAPDKSGLPSDRFSAERTGGSVSTLTIQRTQQEDSAVYLCASSLASTSVGEQYFGPGTRLTVT.